Shown below are 10 T cell receptor beta chains from a single sample sequenced in a study of graft-versus-host responses after intestinal transplantation (dated by TCRdb to the early 2020s). Per the publication, the time point label means: postoperative day 105 after intestinal transplantation (dayNNNN = postoperative day). Library construction relied on the immunoSEQ multiplex PCR assay. In its TCRdb copy, this immuneACCESS table keeps in-frame sequences only and misses some clones. Where compared with another copy, unresolved V genes explain less than half of these, and the others have no known cause. The sample has over 9,000 clones on record, roughly nine tenths of them singletons. The ten top clones hold under 3.5% of the sample. This specimen consisted of PBMCs, obtained 105 days after intestinal transplantation. The receptor source for this set is a human patient who received an intestinal transplant, so some T cells may come from the graft donor.

The V and J genes are TRBV27 and TRBJ2-1; D is possibly TRBD1 or TRBD2 (6 bases each). CDR3 length: 14 residues. V was pared by 7 bases and J by 6 bases, with 16 bases between. CDR1 is MNHEY and CDR2 is SMNVEV in the germline V gene (reference sequence). This CDR3 is CASTFGGRANEQFF. The CDR3 DNA follows: TGTGCCAGCACCTTCGGGGGCCGGGCCAATGAGCAGTTCTTC.

The rearrangement uses TRBV11-1 and TRBJ2-5; TRBD2 agrees at 10 bases. The CDR3 length is 16 residues. V trimming: 2 bases; J trimming: 5 bases; junction bases outside the gene matches: 8. From germline, CDR1 is SGHAT and CDR2 FQDESV (reference sequence). This chain's CDR3 is CASSLIGTSVRETQYF. In DNA form, the CDR3 reads TGTGCCAGCAGCTTAATTGGGACTAGCGTTAGGGAGACCCAGTACTTC.

The chain uses TRBV6-1 and TRBJ2-1, with D possibly called TRBD1 or TRBD2 (5 bases each). The germline V and J ends were trimmed by 7 bases and 0 bases, with 13 bases remaining between them. The germline CDR1 and CDR2 sequences are MNHNS and SASEGT. The CDR3 is made up of 15 amino acids. DNA of the CDR3: TGTGCCAGCATCAAACGGGACGGCTCCTACAATGAGCAGTTCTTC. It translates to CASIKRDGSYNEQFF.

V is TRBV28 and J is TRBJ2-3; the match to TRBD1 covers 9 bases. The CDR3 consists of 15 residues. CDR1 and CDR2 (germline): MDHEN, SYDVKM. V lost 6 bases to trimming and J lost 4 bases; unmatched junction nucleotides: 8. The chain's CDR3 is CASSRPGTGSDTQYF. The CDR3 region has the DNA TGTGCCAGCAGCCGCCCCGGGACAGGGTCAGATACGCAGTATTTT.

The chain has TRBV2 and TRBJ2-4; 8 nucleotides line up with TRBD2. V dropped 7 bases and J dropped 7; count of bases not matched to a gene: 12. The CDR3 totals 15 residues. The germline gives CDR1 SNHLY, CDR2 FYNNEI. The CDR3 DNA follows: TGTGCCAGCAAGACATACGGGGGGGCTTATAACATTCAGTACTTC. Protein: CASKTYGGAYNIQYF.

The genes are TRBV21-1 and TRBJ2-1; the D call of TRBD1 is as the table states it, not checked on the DNA. TRBV21-1 counts as a pseudogene. This CDR3 has 15 amino acids. CDR3 residues: CASSKIGDRYNEQFF. The DNA of the CDR3 is TGTGCCAGCAGCAAAATTGGAGACAGGTACAATGAGCAGTTCTTC.

The chain carries TRBV11-2 and TRBJ2-1, with 9 bases lining up with TRBD1. Germline CDR1 is SGHAT and CDR2 is FQNNGV. CDR3 length: 16 residues. J was trimmed by 10 bases and V by 0 bases; bases with no gene match: 10. The CDR3: CASSLDIRGGQGEQFF. Written as DNA, the CDR3 is TGTGCCAGCAGCTTAGATATCCGGGGAGGACAGGGGGAGCAGTTCTTC.

This chain uses TRBV4-1 with TRBJ1-1; D gene ambiguous. V was trimmed by 4 bases and J by 0 bases, leaving 21 bases between them. CDR1 and CDR2 from the germline V gene are MGHRA and YSYEKL. There are 18 residues in the CDR3. The DNA for the CDR3 is TGCGCCAGCAGCCCTGCGGAGTCTGTTGCCCCAATGAACACTGAAGCTTTCTTT. It is translated as CASSPAESVAPMNTEAFF.

The V and J genes are TRBV4-2 and TRBJ1-5; D uncertain. The CDR3 extends over 15 amino acids. Per the germline V gene, CDR1 is LGHNA and CDR2 is YNFKEQ. Deletions cut 6 bases from V and 1 base from J, with 13 bases between. The CDR3 region is CASRVVSTSNQPQHF. The CDR3, as DNA: TGTGCCAGCAGAGTAGTTTCGACGAGCAATCAGCCCCAGCATTTT.

V usage is TRBV28 and J usage is TRBJ1-1, with 9 bases that match TRBD1. The CDR3 extends over 15 amino acids. Germline CDR1 reads MDHEN; CDR2 reads SYDVKM. J lost 4 bases, V lost 6 bases, and 9 bases had no gene match. The CDR3 sequence: CASRGQGGTSTEAFF. The CDR3, as DNA: TGTGCCAGCAGGGGACAGGGAGGGACCAGCACTGAAGCTTTCTTT.